This is a list of T cell receptor beta chains from one sample in a study of CD8+CD57+ T cells in acquired aplastic anemia. TCRdb reanalysed the reads using MiXCR and keeps one entry per CDR3 protein. The repertoire holds 150,000 to 200,000 distinct CDR3 sequences, with roughly 48% as singletons. Sequencing input: sorted CD4+, CD8+, or CD8+CD57+ T cells (not recorded which) from PBMCs. The receptors derive from a human donor with aplastic anemia. Each CDR3 is given with its conserved first and last residue. A D gene is named only where the DNA matches it firmly. Some rows have no size entry. The others give once, few or many, or a class for an expanded clone.

CDR3 protein | CDR3 DNA | J gene | clone size | V gene | D gene
CASSQVSYEQYF | TGTGCCAGCAGCCAAGTTTCCTACGAGCAGTACTTC | TRBJ2-7 | few | TRBV14 | -
CASSLQDRGQETQYF | TGTGCCAGCAGTCTACAGGACAGGGGCCAAGAGACCCAGTACTTC | TRBJ2-5 | - | TRBV25-1 | TRBD1
CSASGQGSIRGTEAFF | TGCAGTGCCAGTGGACAGGGAAGTATTCGGGGAACTGAAGCTTTCTTT | TRBJ1-1 | many | TRBV20-1 | TRBD1
CATSDDVGGPDTQYF | TGTGCCACCAGTGATGATGTCGGAGGTCCAGATACGCAGTATTTT | TRBJ2-3 | - | TRBV24-1 | -
CASSGTSRPDTQYF | TGCGCCAGCAGCGGGACTAGCAGGCCAGATACGCAGTATTTT | TRBJ2-3 | - | TRBV10-2 | TRBD2
CASSIATGELFF | TGTGCCAGTAGTATTGCCACCGGGGAGCTGTTTTTT | TRBJ2-2 | - | TRBV19 | -
CSARDRGTSVLFF | TGCAGTGCTAGAGACCGAGGGACCTCCGTCCTGTTCTTC | TRBJ2-1 | many | TRBV20-1 | -
CASSLEGARTGELFF | TGTGCCAGCAGCCTGGAAGGCGCAAGGACCGGGGAGCTGTTTTTT | TRBJ2-2 | many | TRBV7-9 | -
CASSYSTRTGTAEAFF | TGTGCCAGCAGTTACTCGACTCGGACAGGCACGGCTGAAGCTTTCTTT | TRBJ1-1 | - | TRBV12-3/TRBV12-4 | TRBD1
CASSETEQGYEQYF | TGTGCCAGCAGTGAAACTGAACAGGGGTACGAGCAGTACTTC | TRBJ2-7 | once | TRBV6-1 | TRBD1
CASSLTSGGRDQETQYF | TGTGCCAGCAGCCTCACTAGCGGGGGCCGTGACCAAGAGACCCAGTACTTC | TRBJ2-5 | once | TRBV7-8 | TRBD2
CATSETGGYEQYF | TGTGCCACCAGTGAGACAGGGGGCTACGAGCAGTACTTC | TRBJ2-7 | - | TRBV24-1 | TRBD1
CASSFGDNEQFF | TGTGCCAGCAGCTTTGGGGACAATGAGCAGTTCTTC | TRBJ2-1 | - | TRBV7-9 | -
CASSLFGAETQYF | TGTGCCAGCTCACTTTTTGGGGCAGAGACCCAGTACTTC | TRBJ2-5 | many | TRBV18 | -
CSVLAVSRSSYEQYF | TGCAGCGTTCTCGCTGTCTCCAGGAGCTCCTACGAGCAGTACTTC | TRBJ2-7 | - | TRBV29-1 | -
CSARGEGRASTYEQYF | TGCAGTGCTAGAGGAGAGGGGAGGGCCTCCACCTACGAGCAGTACTTC | TRBJ2-7 | - | TRBV20-1 | TRBD2
CASSLKRGGRGSTDTQYF | TGTGCCAGCAGCTTAAAGCGGGGGGGCCGTGGGAGCACAGATACGCAGTATTTT | TRBJ2-3 | many | TRBV7-3 | TRBD2
CASSPTLDAWGYTF | TGTGCCAGCAGTCCGACCTTGGACGCGTGGGGCTACACCTTC | TRBJ1-2 | many | TRBV6-1 | -
CASSYGGARTEAFF | TGTGCCAGCAGTTACGGGGGTGCTCGCACTGAAGCTTTCTTT | TRBJ1-1 | - | TRBV6-5 | -
CASRPSGAYVLTF | TGTGCCAGCAGACCTAGTGGGGCCTACGTCCTGACTTTC | TRBJ2-6 | - | TRBV7-8 | -
CASSRQGRNQPQHF | TGTGCCAGTAGCCGACAGGGGCGAAATCAGCCCCAGCATTTT | TRBJ1-5 | many | TRBV19 | TRBD1
CSARVTGQSFF | TGCAGTGCTAGAGTTACGGGACAGAGTTTCTTT | TRBJ1-1 | - | TRBV20-1 | TRBD1
CASSEGWGPNYGYTF | TGTGCCAGCAGTGAAGGGTGGGGCCCCAACTATGGCTACACCTTC | TRBJ1-2 | - | TRBV2 | -
CASSKGPGQGAETQYF | TGCGCCAGCAGCAAGGGCCCCGGACAGGGCGCAGAGACCCAGTACTTC | TRBJ2-5 | many | TRBV5-1 | TRBD1
CASSLTGGGGETQYF | TGTGCCAGCAGCTTGACAGGAGGGGGGGGAGAGACCCAGTACTTC | TRBJ2-5 | many | TRBV7-2 | -
CSVGRAAGELFF | TGCAGCGTTGGGAGGGCAGCCGGGGAGCTGTTTTTT | TRBJ2-2 | - | TRBV29-1 | -
CASSQVAGINSPLHF | TGTGCCAGCAGCCAAGTGGCAGGGATAAATTCACCCCTCCACTTT | TRBJ1-6 | many | TRBV14 | -
CASSWDRRNTGGLFF | TGTGCCAGCAGCTGGGACAGGAGGAACACCGGGGGGCTGTTTTTT | TRBJ2-2 | - | TRBV5-6 | TRBD1
CATSDLISGEETQYF | TGTGCCACCAGTGATTTGATTAGCGGGGAAGAGACCCAGTACTTC | TRBJ2-5 | - | TRBV24-1 | TRBD2
CAISESGSGNTIYF | TGTGCCATCAGTGAGTCGGGTTCCGGGAACACCATATATTTT | TRBJ1-3 | few | TRBV10-3 | -
CSARDPYERGAQETQYF | TGCAGTGCTAGAGATCCGTACGAGCGGGGGGCCCAAGAGACCCAGTACTTC | TRBJ2-5 | many | TRBV20-1 | TRBD2
CAISASGGGGTQYF | TGTGCCATCAGTGCTAGCGGGGGGGGAGGGACCCAGTACTTC | TRBJ2-5 | - | TRBV10-3 | TRBD2
CSAGGTALNQPQHF | TGCAGTGCCGGGGGGACAGCCCTCAATCAGCCCCAGCATTTT | TRBJ1-5 | - | TRBV20-1 | TRBD1
CAIRPTGSRNTEAFF | TGTGCCATTCGGCCCACAGGGAGTCGGAACACTGAAGCTTTCTTT | TRBJ1-1 | many | TRBV10-3 | -
CASSSGGIDTQYF | TGTGCCAGCAGCTCCGGGGGTATAGATACGCAGTATTTT | TRBJ2-3 | many | TRBV7-2 | -
CASSPTGSYGYTF | TGTGCCAGCAGCCCGACAGGCTCCTATGGCTACACCTTC | TRBJ1-2 | - | TRBV7-9 | -
CASSVDPLGRTEQFF | TGTGCCAGCAGCGTAGATCCCCTCGGGCGGACCGAGCAGTTCTTC | TRBJ2-1 | many | TRBV9 | -
CATSEPGQISSTDTQYF | TGTGCCACCAGTGAGCCGGGACAGATATCTAGCACAGATACGCAGTATTTT | TRBJ2-3 | many | TRBV24-1 | TRBD1
CASSPNGQAYEQYF | TGTGCCAGCAGCCCGAACGGACAGGCCTACGAGCAGTACTTC | TRBJ2-7 | few | TRBV7-2 | TRBD1
CASSFTDGGLMNSPLHF | TGTGCCAGCAGCTTCACCGACGGGGGACTAATGAATTCACCCCTCCACTTT | TRBJ1-6 | - | TRBV9 | -
CASSPKQGPNTEAFF | TGTGCCAGCAGCCCGAAACAGGGCCCGAACACTGAAGCTTTCTTT | TRBJ1-1 | many | TRBV5-4 | -
CSVEDRREWVHTEAFF | TGCAGCGTTGAAGATAGGAGGGAGTGGGTGCACACTGAAGCTTTCTTT | TRBJ1-1 | - | TRBV29-1 | -
CASSLGLGGLNEQFF | TGTGCCAGCAGCCTCGGACTAGGGGGCTTGAATGAGCAGTTCTTC | TRBJ2-1 | few | TRBV5-6 | -
CASSQDGAEQYF | TGTGCCAGCAGCCAAGACGGCGCCGAGCAGTACTTC | TRBJ2-7 | - | TRBV7-8 | -
CASSTLAGGPDTQYF | TGTGCCAGCAGTACACTAGCGGGGGGACCAGATACGCAGTATTTT | TRBJ2-3 | few | TRBV6-1 | TRBD2
CATSRGSRAGGYEQYF | TGTGCCACCAGCAGAGGTTCCCGGGCAGGTGGGTACGAGCAGTACTTC | TRBJ2-7 | - | TRBV15 | -
CASSKLAGAINSYNEQFF | TGCGCCAGCAGCAAACTAGCGGGGGCGATAAACTCCTACAATGAGCAGTTCTTC | TRBJ2-1 | - | TRBV5-1 | TRBD2
CSALAGGFPSTDTQYF | TGCAGTGCACTAGCGGGGGGGTTTCCTAGCACAGATACGCAGTATTTT | TRBJ2-3 | many | TRBV20-1 | TRBD2
CASSLRLGGGETQYF | TGTGCCAGCAGCTTGAGATTAGGGGGAGGCGAGACCCAGTACTTC | TRBJ2-5 | few | TRBV5-4 | -
CSVGPGGVNTGELFF | TGCAGCGTTGGTCCCGGCGGGGTGAACACCGGGGAGCTGTTTTTT | TRBJ2-2 | - | TRBV29-1 | -
CASSERGGTEAFF | TGCGCCAGCAGTGAGAGGGGAGGAACTGAAGCTTTCTTT | TRBJ1-1 | - | TRBV10-2 | -
CSARPSWGDTDTQYF | TGCAGTGCTAGACCGAGCTGGGGCGACACAGATACGCAGTATTTT | TRBJ2-3 | few | TRBV20-1 | -
CASTPQGATDTQYF | TGTGCCAGCACCCCACAGGGGGCGACAGATACGCAGTATTTT | TRBJ2-3 | - | TRBV9 | TRBD1
CASSRRDLTDTQYF | TGTGCCAGCAGTCGCCGGGACCTCACAGATACGCAGTATTTT | TRBJ2-3 | many | TRBV6-1 | -
CASSSEGQPQHF | TGTGCCAGCAGCTCAGAGGGACAGCCCCAGCATTTT | TRBJ1-5 | - | TRBV7-9 | -
CAISDPTGKDYGYTF | TGTGCCATCAGTGACCCGACAGGGAAGGACTATGGCTACACCTTC | TRBJ1-2 | - | TRBV10-3 | TRBD1
CSVGRQPNEQFF | TGCAGCGTTGGCCGACAGCCGAATGAGCAGTTCTTC | TRBJ2-1 | - | TRBV29-1 | -